This TCR beta chain was captured in a study of shared clonotypes between healthy human individuals (TCRdb year 2020). About the full investigation: The cohort comprised two women and a few men aged 18 to 49 years. Per donor, three plates each were used for CD4 naive and CD4 memory, two for CD8 naive, and one for CD8 memory. Blood TCR repertoires of five healthy adults were deeply sequenced to estimate repertoire size and the extent of clonotype sharing between individuals. Different laboratories and diverse techniques were used to prepare libraries and sequence TCR repertoires, to increase sequencing depth and limit assay-specific biases. Each donor's leukapheresis produced roughly between roughly 0.9 and 9 billion PBMCs.

The donors were healthy, HIV-negative adults who had no recently reported acute infections or vaccinations. Only Caucasian adults living in Nashville, Tennessee, USA were represented among the donors. CD4+ T cells were enriched through magnetic negative selection, after which naive cells were positively selected on CD45RA and the remaining negative fraction served as the memory subset. After blood collection by leukapheresis, PBMCs were isolated using Ficoll-Histopaque density gradient centrifugation and then cryopreserved in the vapor phase of liquid nitrogen. Analytical flow cytometry was used to check the purity and quantity of each magnetically sorted T cell population. From each sorted fraction, genomic DNA was isolated and quantified by UV absorbance on a Nanodrop 2000c. A distance of 3 bases separates the germline ends of V and J, which lose 2 bases and 1 base respectively. Reading the germline V gene gives CDR1 SGHRS and CDR2 YFSETQ. From cysteine to phenylalanine, the CDR3 is 12 amino acids long. The entry retains the CDR3 DNA only, 36 bases that are in frame from base 1.

Using the deep immunoSEQ assay, multiplex PCR amplified TCR CDR3 regions from genomic DNA. Genomic DNA extracted from each cell subset was distributed evenly over all wells of several immunoSEQ 96-well plates, and each plate served as one replicate. For sorted subsets, approximately 210 ng of genomic DNA, equivalent to some 30,000 T cell genomes, went into each replicate PCR. Purified libraries were measured with a Qubit 3.0 fluorometer, size-checked on a Bioanalyzer 2100, and measured again with the KAPA Library Quantification kit. Every immunoSEQ 96-well plate was sequenced on a separate single-read 150-cycle Illumina NextSeq 550 flow cell. On the study's bioinformatics: The immunoSEQ output contained only junctional sequences without quality scores, so filtering could not match that applied to full-length reads. To assign V/J genes and CDR3, sequences were annotated against IMGT germline references using PyIR, a Python wrapper for IgBLAST v1.9. Any read was removed if the V/J assignment was weak (E-value above 1e-6), the CDR3 was missing, or the read contained stop codons, out-of-frame junctions, or ambiguous translated residues. V3J clonotypes were defined as sequences sharing an identical inferred V gene, J gene, and CDR3 amino acid sequence. Percentage overlap between repertoires was calculated by dividing the number of shared unique clonotypes by the size of the smaller repertoire. Three approaches were used to assess repertoire richness: RTK rarefaction, the Chao1 estimator, and Recon v2.1 estimates of unobserved clonotypes. For all TCRbeta clonotypes obtained by the gDNA method from four donors, generation probabilities were computed with OLGA. TCRdb stores this immuneACCESS table with in-frame sequences only. Part of the clones is absent; in the studies checked, under half of the shortfall reflects unresolved V genes, and no reason is known for the rest. V, J and clone size are those of that table, while D and trimming were read from the DNA. The sample table lists 1.5 million to 1.9 million clones, 95% to 99% of them with a count of one. About 0.45% of the sample goes to the ten largest clones.

Findings and caveats that apply to the study as a whole: Higher generation probabilities were observed for clonotypes shared by all four sorted-subset donors than for non-shared clonotypes. Only blood was sampled, and tissue TCR repertoires likely differ from those in blood. Naive subsets generally had larger estimated clonotype richness than memory subsets did. Incomplete sequencing was indicated by rarefaction of sorted-subset datasets, despite the large sequencing depth. Pairwise subsampling indicated that sequencing depth was expected to affect the degree of clonotype sharing among donors. When a few donors were compared, the shared fraction of clonotypes was 5% to 6.5% for naive CD4, more than 3% for naive CD8, 2.3% for memory CD4, and under 0.5% for memory CD8. The genetic and exposure-history diversity represented was limited by the small number of donors.

Concerning this clone itself: Its antigen target is currently unknown. Base-call qualities are not available, and no considerably larger clone is one nucleotide away.

Recombination connected TRBV5-1 to TRBJ1-1; the D segment cannot be called with confidence. The specimen sequenced was naive CD4+ T cells sorted from blood. Sample cell subset or site, as interpreted from the label and publication: CD45RA+ positively selected. This TCR derives from a man aged 30 to 45 in good health. CDR3 reads: CASSFQNTEAFF. The DNA reads TGCGCCAGCAGCTTCCAGAACACTGAAGCTTTCTTT.